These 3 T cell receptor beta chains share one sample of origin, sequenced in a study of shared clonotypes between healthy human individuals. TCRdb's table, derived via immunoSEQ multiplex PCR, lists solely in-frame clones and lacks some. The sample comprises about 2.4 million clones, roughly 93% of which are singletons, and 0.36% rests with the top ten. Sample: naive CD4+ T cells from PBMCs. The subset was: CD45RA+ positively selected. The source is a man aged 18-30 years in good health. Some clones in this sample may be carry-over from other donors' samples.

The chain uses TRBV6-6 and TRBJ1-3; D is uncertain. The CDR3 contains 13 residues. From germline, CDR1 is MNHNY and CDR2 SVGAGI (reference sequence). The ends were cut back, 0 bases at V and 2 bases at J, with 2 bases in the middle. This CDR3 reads CASSYSPGNTIYF. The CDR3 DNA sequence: TGTGCCAGCAGTTACTCGCCTGGAAACACCATATATTTT.

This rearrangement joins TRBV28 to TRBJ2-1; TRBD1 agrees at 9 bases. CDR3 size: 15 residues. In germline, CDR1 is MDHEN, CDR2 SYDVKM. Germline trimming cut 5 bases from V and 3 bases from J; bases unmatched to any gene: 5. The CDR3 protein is CASSLPGQGYNEQFF. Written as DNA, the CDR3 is TGTGCCAGCAGTCTCCCGGGACAGGGCTACAATGAGCAGTTCTTC.

The CDR3 here is CASSPFGSISNEQYF. CDR3 sequence (DNA): TGTGCCAGCAGTCCCTTCGGCAGCATAAGCAACGAGCAGTACTTC. The V call is TRBV28, the J call TRBJ2-7; D not certain. Trimming took 5 bases from V and 5 from J, leaving 19 bases between them. The CDR3 has 15 amino acids. Germline-derived CDR1 and CDR2 are MDHEN and SYDVKM.